Presented here are 30 T cell receptor beta chains from one specimen sequenced in a study of blood T cell repertoires in COVID-19 (TCRdb year 2020). Library prep was done by the immunoSEQ multiplex PCR assay. TCRdb limited this immuneACCESS table to in-frame rearrangements with V and J called. A share of clones is missing; checked studies link under half to unresolved V genes, and the rest is unexplained. Across this sample there are 80,000 to 95,000 clones, with 86% seen only once. The top ten clonotypes cover 25% to 35% of the sample. Sequenced: peripheral blood. The receptor source for this set is a man aged 50-59 years with active or convalescent COVID-19.

This chain uses TRBV19 with TRBJ2-5, with 7 bases fitting TRBD2. The CDR3 is 15 amino acids. Germline values: CDR1 LNHDA, CDR2 SQIVND (reference sequence). V shed 3 bases, J shed 4 bases, and the junction held 8 bases outside the gene matches. The CDR3 region is CASSIYTGGGETQYF. CDR3 nucleotides: TGTGCCAGTAGTATTTACACAGGCGGGGGAGAGACCCAGTACTTC.

The V call is TRBV6-5, the J call TRBJ2-5; the D gene is possibly TRBD1 (5 bases). Per the germline V gene, CDR1 is MNHEY and CDR2 is SVGAGI. V dropped 8 bases and J dropped 2 bases, with 9 bases sitting between them. The CDR3 covers 12 residues. CDR3 DNA sequence: TGTGCCAGCGGAAGGGGACAAGAGACCCAGTACTTC. This sequence encodes CASGRGQETQYF.

The V call is TRBV5-1, the J call TRBJ2-7; TRBD1 might be the D (6 bases). Trimming stripped 1 base from V and 4 bases from J, with 12 bases between. CDR3 length: 14 residues. In germline, CDR1 is SGHRS, CDR2 YFSETQ. The CDR3 sequence: CASSLTGLGYEQYF. The CDR3 DNA is TGCGCCAGCAGCTTGACAGGGCTTGGGTACGAGCAGTACTTC.

DNA for the CDR3: TGTGCCAGTAGTGACCGGGACAGGGGTTTTAACACTGAAGCTTTCTTT. Protein product: CASSDRDRGFNTEAFF. The chain uses TRBV19 and TRBJ1-1; 10 bases map to TRBD1. Trimming at V came to 5 bases and at J to 2 bases, leaving 8 bases not matched to a gene. The germline CDR1 and CDR2 sequences are LNHDA and SQIVND (reference sequence). This CDR3 is 16 amino acids long.

This sequence joins TRBV7-9 and TRBJ1-3; no clear D. The V end was cut by 6 bases, the J end by 0 bases, with 3 bases between. In germline, CDR1 is SEHNR, CDR2 FQNEAQ (reference sequence). The CDR3 consists of 12 residues. The CDR3 DNA reads TGTGCCAGCAGTTACTCTGGAAACACCATATATTTT. Its protein is CASSYSGNTIYF.

DNA of the CDR3: TGTGCCAGCAGCCAATCAAGCGGGAGGGGGAGGGAGACCCAGTACTTC. This translates into CASSQSSGRGRETQYF. The chain combines TRBV4-2 with TRBJ2-5; the match to TRBD2 covers 10 bases. The V segment lost 2 bases and the J segment 5 bases; nucleotides outside the gene matches: 8. CDR3 length: 16 residues. In germline, CDR1 is LGHNA, CDR2 YNFKEQ.

V and J are TRBV3-1 (or the pseudogene TRBV3-2) and TRBJ1-6; possibly TRBD1 for D (5 bases). V lost 0 bases to trimming and J lost 9 bases, with 9 bases between them. The CDR3 spans 14 residues. The germline gives CDR1 LGHDT, CDR2 YNNKEL (reference sequence). CDR3 coding DNA: TGTGCCAGCAGCCAAGAGCGGGGCCGTTCACCCCTCCACTTT. Its translation is CASSQERGRSPLHF.

The chain employs TRBV15 and TRBJ1-6; possibly TRBD1 for D (6 bases). CDR1 and CDR2 (germline): LNHNV, YYDKDF (reference sequence). Trimming stripped 3 bases from V and 10 bases from J, with 16 bases between. This CDR3 has 15 amino acids. The CDR3 spells CATSRPQGVGSPLHF. In DNA, the CDR3 is TGTGCCACCAGCAGGCCACAGGGAGTGGGATCACCCCTCCACTTT.

The rearrangement uses TRBV29-1 and TRBJ1-4; no clear D gene. V lost 4 bases and J 7 bases, leaving 13 bases between the germline ends. This CDR3 region has 13 residues. Germline CDR1 and CDR2: SQVTM and ANQGSEA. CDR3 sequence: CSVATGLGEKLFF. The CDR3 DNA follows: TGCAGCGTTGCCACCGGACTGGGTGAAAAACTGTTTTTT.

V usage is TRBV14 and J usage is TRBJ2-1; 8 bases match TRBD2. V trimming: 1 base; J trimming: 4 bases; junction bases outside the gene matches: 6. The germline V gene encodes CDR1 SGHDN and CDR2 FVKESK. The CDR3 is made up of 16 amino acids. CDR3 region: CASSQAGGVQYNEQFF. The CDR3 bases are TGTGCCAGCAGCCAAGCGGGAGGGGTCCAATACAATGAGCAGTTCTTC.

V usage is TRBV12-5 and J usage is TRBJ1-5; 10 nucleotides agree with TRBD1. V dropped 4 bases and J dropped 4; count of bases not matched to a gene: 1. Germline values: CDR1 LGHNT, CDR2 FRNRAP. There are 14 residues in the CDR3. Here the CDR3 DNA reads TGTGCTAGTGGTTCGGACAGGGGGAATCAGCCCCAGCATTTT. This translates into CASGSDRGNQPQHF.

The chain employs TRBV5-6 and TRBJ2-7, with 7 nucleotides matching TRBD1. V lost 2 bases, J lost 0 bases, and 2 bases stayed unmatched. The CDR3 extends over 14 amino acids. The V gene's germline CDR1 is SGHDT and CDR2 YYEEEE. Here the CDR3 DNA reads TGTGCCAGCAGCTTCAGGGGGAACTCCTACGAGCAGTACTTC. This encodes CASSFRGNSYEQYF.

This clone has just one count. J is TRBJ1-2 and V is TRBV5-1, with 10 bases fitting TRBD1. The length of the CDR3 is 14 residues. The junction had 4 bases not matched to a gene; V was cut back by 3 bases and J by 5 bases. CDR1 is SGHRS and CDR2 is YFSETQ in the germline V gene. CDR3 coding DNA: TGCGCCAGCAGCTCGCGGGGACAGGGGTATGGCTACACCTTC. Translating gives CASSSRGQGYGYTF. The full variable domain, completed using reference TRBV5-1 and TRBJ1-2, is KAGVTQTPRYLIKTRGQQVTLSCSPISGHRSVSWYQQTPGQGLQFLFEYFSETQRNKGNFPGRFSGRQFSNSRSEMNVSTLELGDSALYLCASSSRGQGYGYTFGSGTRLTVV.

This chain uses TRBV5-1 with TRBJ2-7; D unresolved. The germline V gene has CDR1 SGHRS and CDR2 YFSETQ. Trimming removed 0 bases from V and 1 base from J, with 11 bases in between. This CDR3 has 15 residues. This CDR3 reads CASSLGNSLSYEQYF. CDR3 sequence (DNA): TGCGCCAGCAGCTTGGGCAACAGTTTATCCTACGAGCAGTACTTC. The whole variable domain, filled in from reference TRBV5-1 and TRBJ2-7, reads KAGVTQTPRYLIKTRGQQVTLSCSPISGHRSVSWYQQTPGQGLQFLFEYFSETQRNKGNFPGRFSGRQFSNSRSEMNVSTLELGDSALYLCASSLGNSLSYEQYFGPGTRLTVT.

The chain uses TRBV9 and TRBJ2-5, with D uncertain. Germline CDR1 SGDLS, CDR2 YYNGEE. V was clipped by 1 base and J by 11 bases, with 12 bases between them. This CDR3 region has 12 residues. The CDR3 loop reads CASSVSPGVQYF. DNA for the CDR3: TGTGCCAGCAGCGTATCCCCCGGAGTACAGTACTTC.

V and J are TRBV19 and TRBJ2-2; TRBD2 is a possible D gene (6 bases). This CDR3 region has 15 residues. The V end was cut by 7 bases, the J end by 6 bases, with 18 bases between. Germline lookup yields CDR1 LNHDA and CDR2 SQIVND (reference sequence). The CDR3 loop reads CASTQSLASPGELFF. CDR3 nucleotide sequence: TGTGCCAGTACTCAGTCCCTAGCGTCCCCCGGGGAGCTGTTTTTT. Supplemented by reference TRBV19 and TRBJ2-2, the full variable domain reads DGGITQSPKYLFRKEGQNVTLSCEQNLNHDAMYWYRQDPGQGLRLIYYSQIVNDFQKGDIAEGYSVSREKKESFPLTVTSAQKNPTAFYLCASTQSLASPGELFFGEGSRLTVL.

This chain uses TRBV11-3 with TRBJ2-1; no clear D. Trimming took 2 bases from V and 5 from J, leaving 4 bases between them. This CDR3 spans 12 amino acids. Germline-derived CDR1 and CDR2 are SGHNT and YENEEA. The CDR3 coding sequence is TGTGCCAGCAGCTTACGAGACAATGAGCAGTTCTTC. Translating gives CASSLRDNEQFF. Supplemented by reference TRBV11-3 and TRBJ2-1, the full variable domain reads EAGVVQSPRYKIIEKKQPVAFWCNPISGHNTLYWYLQNLGQGPELLIRYENEEAVDDSQLPKDRFSAERLKGVDSTLKIQPAELGDSAVYLCASSLRDNEQFFGPGTRLTVL.

This clone was picked up a small number of times. The chain recombines TRBV2 with TRBJ2-5; 10 positions match TRBD1. The CDR3 extends over 15 amino acids. Losses at the gene ends were 6 bases for V and 5 bases for J; bases not matched to a gene: 9. Germline values: CDR1 SNHLY, CDR2 FYNNEI. Here the CDR3 reads CASSAGTGDLETQYF. CDR3 in DNA: TGTGCCAGCAGCGCCGGGACAGGGGATCTGGAGACCCAGTACTTC.

V usage is TRBV12-5 and J usage is TRBJ1-2; 9 positions match TRBD1. Germline V gene lookup returns CDR1 LGHNT and CDR2 FRNRAP. V dropped 4 bases and J dropped 4; count of bases not matched to a gene: 19. The length of the CDR3 is 19 residues. DNA for the CDR3: TGTGCTAGTGGTTCGCCCCCGGGACAGGGTGCCAAAGTAACCTATGGCTACACCTTC. It codes for CASGSPPGQGAKVTYGYTF.

The chain couples TRBV28 to TRBJ2-3, with 9 bases matching TRBD1. There are 16 residues in the CDR3. CDR1 is MDHEN and CDR2 is SYDVKM in the germline V gene. Germline trimming cut 7 bases from V and 0 bases from J; bases unmatched to any gene: 8. CDR3 amino acids: CASTLGQGFSTDTQYF. CDR3 coding DNA: TGTGCCAGCACTCTAGGACAGGGGTTCAGCACAGATACGCAGTATTTT.

The J gene is TRBJ2-1, the V gene TRBV28; D is unclear. Trimming pared 6 bases from V and 8 bases from J, leaving 11 bases between. The length of the CDR3 is 12 residues. In germline, CDR1 is MDHEN, CDR2 SYDVKM. The CDR3, as DNA: TGTGCCAGCAGCTCCCCCCGGGATGAGCAGTTCTTC. This codes for CASSSPRDEQFF.

The chain combines TRBV5-1 with TRBJ1-2; D gene ambiguous. The CDR3 extends over 13 amino acids. Per germline, CDR1 SGHRS and CDR2 YFSETQ. With 8 bases removed from V and 4 bases from J, the gap between germline ends came to 15 bases. The CDR3 coding sequence is TGCGCCAGTACTACGGTCGGGGTCTATGGCTACACCTTC. Amino acids: CASTTVGVYGYTF. The full variable domain, rest sourced from reference TRBV5-1 and TRBJ1-2, is KAGVTQTPRYLIKTRGQQVTLSCSPISGHRSVSWYQQTPGQGLQFLFEYFSETQRNKGNFPGRFSGRQFSNSRSEMNVSTLELGDSALYLCASTTVGVYGYTFGSGTRLTVV.

The table lists this clone with a few counts. Here the CDR3 reads CATGGEFHSNQPQHF. CDR3 bases: TGTGCCACCGGCGGGGAGTTTCATAGCAATCAGCCCCAGCATTTT. The chain joins TRBV15 to TRBJ1-5; the D is unclear. There are 15 residues in the CDR3. The germline gives CDR1 LNHNV, CDR2 YYDKDF (reference sequence). V was cut by 8 bases and J by 0 bases, with 14 bases left in between.

The genes are TRBV4-2 and TRBJ2-2; TRBD2 matches at 10 bases. Trimming removed 0 bases from V and 7 bases from J; junction bases left unmatched: 2. The length of the CDR3 is 15 residues. The germline V gene has CDR1 LGHNA and CDR2 YNFKEQ. The CDR3 sequence is CASSQEPSGSGELFF. For the CDR3, the DNA is TGTGCCAGCAGCCAAGAGCCTAGCGGGAGCGGGGAGCTGTTTTTT.

DNA of the CDR3: TGTGCCAGCCCGGGCGGAGGTCGGGAGACCCAGTACTTC. The encoded protein is CASPGGGRETQYF. The chain links TRBV2 to TRBJ2-5, with a possible D match to TRBD2 (5 bases). V dropped 8 bases and J dropped 5 bases, with 15 bases sitting between them. Germline lookup yields CDR1 SNHLY and CDR2 FYNNEI. The CDR3 sequence is 13 residues long.

The chain uses TRBV27 and TRBJ2-3; unclear D gene. Germline V gene sequence: CDR1 MNHEY, CDR2 SMNVEV (reference sequence). Trimming took 6 bases from V and 8 from J, leaving 9 bases between them. The CDR3 is 11 amino acids. The chain's CDR3 is CASSLGATQYF. Here the CDR3 DNA reads TGTGCCAGCAGCCTCGGTGCTACGCAGTATTTT.

A single count supports this clone. As DNA, the CDR3 is TGTGCCAGCAGCTCAGATTCGGGGGATCTTTACGAGCAGTACTTC. It specifies CASSSDSGDLYEQYF. The V and J genes are TRBV7-2 and TRBJ2-7, with D perhaps TRBD2 (6 bases). Trimming stripped 4 bases from V and 4 bases from J, with 17 bases between. The CDR3 covers 15 residues. Germline V gives CDR1 SGHTA, CDR2 FQGNSA.

The gene calls are TRBV3-1 (or the pseudogene TRBV3-2) and TRBJ2-1, with 7 bases aligning to TRBD2. Trimming removed 0 bases from V and 11 bases from J; junction bases left unmatched: 1. The CDR3 covers 12 residues. Germline lookup yields CDR1 LGHDT and CDR2 YNNKEL (reference sequence). CDR3 region: CASSQEGGKQFF. CDR3 sequence (DNA): TGTGCCAGCAGCCAAGAGGGAGGGAAGCAGTTCTTC.

V usage is TRBV7-8 and J usage is TRBJ1-4, with 8 bases fitting TRBD1. The germline V gene encodes CDR1 SGHVS and CDR2 FQNEAQ. The CDR3 has 17 amino acids. Trimming took 0 bases from V and 8 from J; bases not matched to a gene: 11. DNA for the CDR3: TGTGCCAGCAGCTTAGCTGATCTGGGGGGGACAGGCGAAAAACTGTTTTTT. Protein product: CASSLADLGGTGEKLFF. The entire variable domain, with the rest obtained from reference TRBV7-8 and TRBJ1-4, is as follows: GAGVSQSPRYKVAKRGQDVALRCDPISGHVSLFWYQQALGQGPEFLTYFQNEAQLDKSGLPSDRFFAERPEGSVSTLKIQRTQQEDSAVYLCASSLADLGGTGEKLFFGSGTQLSVL.

The chain recombines TRBV30 with TRBJ1-6, with TRBD1 as a possible D gene (5 bases). Between the trimmed V and J ends, which lost 2 bases and 9 bases, there was a span of 17 bases. Per germline, CDR1 GTSNPN and CDR2 SVGIG (reference sequence). The length of the CDR3 is 15 residues. CDR3 nucleotide sequence: TGTGCCTGGAGTAAGGGGACCGGGGGGAGTTCACCCCTCCACTTT. Translating gives CAWSKGTGGSSPLHF.